This T cell receptor (beta chain) was found in a study of OX40 agonist ivuxolimab in advanced cancers. Points from the study as a whole: CD4+ and CD8+ blood T cells expanded clonally by week 6 at 0.1 to 3.0 mg/kg. The authors did not determine the antigen specificity of the expanded peripheral T cells.

For this clone: Its antigen is not known.

The assay was immunoSEQ multiplex PCR, and TCRdb's table has in-frame clones only and misses some. In the table there are roughly 60,000 clones, 90% to 95% of which are singletons. Blood draws occurred at baseline, cycle 4 day 1, and cycle 7 day 1. Trimming pared 3 bases from V and 8 bases from J, leaving 4 bases between. CDR3 size: 11 residues. Germline V gene sequence: CDR1 MNHEY, CDR2 SMNVEV (reference sequence). Sequencing was performed on CD4+ or CD8+ T cells sorted from blood, taken in a trial of the OX40 agonist ivuxolimab. The chain links TRBV27 to TRBJ2-2; D is unclear. This sequence originates from an adult with an advanced solid tumor such as melanoma, head and neck, liver or kidney cancer. Here the CDR3 reads CASSFGGELFF. The CDR3 DNA reads TGTGCCAGCAGTTTCGGTGGGGAGCTGTTTTTT.